The 16 T cell receptor beta chains listed next were all sequenced from one sample in a study of cytomegalovirus exposure and HLA in healthy donors. The PCR contained 60 Vbeta and 13 Jbeta primers. Profiled with immunoSEQ multiplex PCR; TCRdb holds only in-frame clones, not every one. The repertoire consists of roughly 100,000 clones, with more than 75% occurring once and the leading ten covering roughly 1.8%. The material sequenced was PBMCs. These receptors came from a woman aged 40-49 years in good health and CMV-seronegative.

This clone occurred a few times. This chain connects TRBV10-3 to TRBJ1-1; D not certain. The CDR3 length is 13 residues. Looked up from germline, CDR1 is ENHRY and CDR2 is SYGVKD. V was trimmed by 6 bases and J by 1 base, leaving 9 bases between them. CDR3 coding DNA: TGTGCCATCAGGGGCCAACGGAACACTGAAGCTTTCTTT. Protein sequence: CAIRGQRNTEAFF.

This clone was observed a few times. This chain connects TRBV19 to TRBJ1-2; TRBD1 matches 9 bases. The CDR3 extends over 13 amino acids. From germline, CDR1 is LNHDA and CDR2 SQIVND (reference sequence). V lost 6 bases, J lost 8 bases, and 7 bases stayed unmatched. This CDR3 is CASRIGTGQGYTF. In nucleotides, the CDR3 is TGTGCCAGTAGAATCGGGACAGGGCAAGGCTACACCTTC.

The chain uses TRBV2 and TRBJ2-1; possibly TRBD1 for D (6 bases). CDR1 and CDR2 from the germline V gene are SNHLY and FYNNEI. This CDR3 spans 13 amino acids. The V end lost 7 bases, the J end lost 6 bases, and 13 bases lay between the germline ends. DNA of the CDR3: TGTGCCAGCACAGGGGTTTTCGGCAATGAGCAGTTCTTC. Protein: CASTGVFGNEQFF. Full variable domain (missing parts from reference TRBV2 and TRBJ2-1): EPEVTQTPSHQVTQMGQEVILRCVPISNHLYFYWYRQILGQKVEFLVSFYNNEISEKSEIFDDQFSVERPDGSNFTLKIRSTKLEDSAMYFCASTGVFGNEQFFGPGTRLTVL.

V usage is TRBV5-5 and J usage is TRBJ2-7; TRBD2 matches at 9 bases. Germline V lookup: CDR1 SGHKS, CDR2 YYEKEE (reference sequence). CDR3 length equals 16 residues. J gave up 2 bases and V 0 bases, and 6 bases lay outside the gene matches. CDR3 residues: CASSLVRTSATYEQYF. In DNA, the CDR3 is TGTGCCAGCAGCTTGGTCAGGACTAGCGCTACCTACGAGCAGTACTTC.

This clone showed up just once. The chain combines TRBV5-6 with TRBJ2-5; D call uncertain. Germline-derived CDR1 and CDR2 are SGHDT and YYEEEE. The CDR3 has 13 amino acids. V lost 7 bases and J lost 4, with 14 bases in between. The CDR3 is CASHSGDLETQYF. The DNA for the CDR3 is TGTGCCAGCCACTCCGGTGACTTAGAGACCCAGTACTTC. Looking up the rest from reference TRBV5-6 and TRBJ2-5 gives the full variable domain: DAGVTQSPTHLIKTRGQQVTLRCSPKSGHDTVSWYQQALGQGPQFIFQYYEEEERQRGNFPDRFSGHQFPNYSSELNVNALLLGDSALYLCASHSGDLETQYFGPGTRLLVL.

The chain couples TRBV30 to TRBJ2-1; 7 nucleotides line up with TRBD2. With 5 bases clipped from V and 9 bases from J, the junction kept 7 bases outside the gene matches. The CDR3 is made up of 12 amino acids. The germline gives CDR1 GTSNPN, CDR2 SVGIG (reference sequence). CDR3 nucleotide sequence: TGTGCCTGGGTGGGGAGGGCCTCTGAGCAGTTCTTC. As protein: CAWVGRASEQFF.

CDR3 DNA sequence: TGCGCCAGCAGCTTACTAGGGCTCTACGAGCAGTACTTC. Its translation: CASSLLGLYEQYF. This chain links TRBV5-1 with TRBJ2-5; weak D call: TRBD2 (5 bases). The closer fit of TRBJ2-7 to the DNA end suggests the J call may be wrong. The CDR3 is made up of 13 amino acids. Per the germline V gene, CDR1 is SGHRS and CDR2 is YFSETQ.

Only one count was recorded for this clone. V and J are TRBV9 and TRBJ2-2, with TRBD2 matching over 7 bases. CDR3 size: 17 residues. The germline V gene encodes CDR1 SGDLS and CDR2 YYNGEE. V dropped 0 bases and J dropped 6; count of bases not matched to a gene: 11. CDR3 sequence: CASSVANLGGDSGELFF. The CDR3 bases are TGTGCCAGCAGCGTAGCGAATCTGGGGGGGGATTCCGGGGAGCTGTTTTTT.

V gene TRBV6-1 combines with J gene TRBJ2-3, with D perhaps matching TRBD2 (5 bases). The germline V gene has CDR1 MNHNS and CDR2 SASEGT. The length of the CDR3 is 13 residues. V lost 11 bases to trimming and J lost 2 bases, with 14 bases between them. The CDR3 region is CALSRAYTDTQYF. CDR3 DNA sequence: TGTGCCCTCTCGCGGGCTTACACAGATACGCAGTATTTT.

This chain connects TRBV5-6 to TRBJ2-1; D perhaps matches TRBD2 (5 bases). Germline V gene lookup returns CDR1 SGHDT and CDR2 YYEEEE. This CDR3 has 15 amino acids. Trimming took off 7 bases at V and 2 bases at J, with 16 bases between the two ends. This chain's CDR3 is CASSPGLGAYNEQFF. In DNA form, the CDR3 reads TGTGCCAGCTCTCCCGGACTCGGCGCCTACAATGAGCAGTTCTTC.

The chain employs TRBV11-2 and TRBJ2-1; 8 bases match TRBD2. The CDR3 loop spans 14 amino acids. Germline V gene sequence: CDR1 SGHAT, CDR2 FQNNGV. V trimming: 4 bases; J trimming: 10 bases; junction bases outside the gene matches: 9. The CDR3 DNA reads TGTGCCAGCAGCTCCCGGGGGGGCCCTTCAGAGCAGTTCTTC. Amino acid sequence: CASSSRGGPSEQFF.

The V call is TRBV19, the J call TRBJ1-1, with D maybe TRBD1 (5 bases). This CDR3 comprises 13 residues. Deletions cut 6 bases from V and 3 bases from J, with 11 bases between. Germline V gene data show CDR1 as LNHDA and CDR2 as SQIVND (reference sequence). The CDR3 here is CASRLSGDTEAFF. DNA for the CDR3: TGTGCCAGTAGGTTATCGGGGGACACTGAAGCTTTCTTT.

The chain combines TRBV27 with TRBJ2-4; 11 bases are shared with TRBD1. Germline-derived CDR1 and CDR2 are MNHEY and SMNVEV (reference sequence). V gave up 6 bases and J gave up 2 bases; unmatched junction bases: 12. The CDR3 spans 18 residues. The CDR3 sequence: CASSLRQDRGLTKNIQYF. CDR3 DNA sequence: TGTGCCAGCAGCCTACGCCAGGACAGGGGGCTGACCAAAAACATTCAGTACTTC.

This chain connects TRBV28 to TRBJ1-5; TRBD1 aligns across 9 bases. V shed 7 bases, J shed 11 bases, and the junction held 18 bases outside the gene matches. Germline V lookup: CDR1 MDHEN, CDR2 SYDVKM. This CDR3 is 16 amino acids long. The CDR3: CASTLNPGQGVWSQHF. The CDR3 nucleotides are TGTGCCAGCACCCTTAACCCGGGACAGGGAGTGTGGTCCCAGCATTTT.

The chain is built from TRBV7-9 and TRBJ2-3; TRBD2 matches 12 bases. The CDR3 totals 17 residues. V dropped 5 bases and J dropped 6; count of bases not matched to a gene: 12. The germline gives CDR1 SEHNR, CDR2 FQNEAQ (reference sequence). CDR3 sequence reads: CASSPVPGLAGSDTQYF. DNA of the CDR3: TGTGCCAGCAGCCCGGTACCGGGACTAGCGGGCTCTGATACGCAGTATTTT. Full variable domain (outside the CDR3, taken from reference TRBV7-9 and TRBJ2-3): DTGVSQNPRHKITKRGQNVTFRCDPISEHNRLYWYRQTLGQGPEFLTYFQNEAQLEKSRLLSDRFSAERPKGSFSTLEIQRTEQGDSAMYLCASSPVPGLAGSDTQYFGPGTRLTVL.

This chain links TRBV5-1 with TRBJ2-3, with 8 bases identical to TRBD1. The germline V gene encodes CDR1 SGHRS and CDR2 YFSETQ. V lost 3 bases and J lost 7; bases outside the gene matches: 13. The CDR3 extends over 16 amino acids. The CDR3 protein is CASSSRQGAKVNTQYF. CDR3 nucleotide sequence: TGCGCCAGCAGCTCACGGCAGGGGGCGAAGGTAAATACGCAGTATTTT.